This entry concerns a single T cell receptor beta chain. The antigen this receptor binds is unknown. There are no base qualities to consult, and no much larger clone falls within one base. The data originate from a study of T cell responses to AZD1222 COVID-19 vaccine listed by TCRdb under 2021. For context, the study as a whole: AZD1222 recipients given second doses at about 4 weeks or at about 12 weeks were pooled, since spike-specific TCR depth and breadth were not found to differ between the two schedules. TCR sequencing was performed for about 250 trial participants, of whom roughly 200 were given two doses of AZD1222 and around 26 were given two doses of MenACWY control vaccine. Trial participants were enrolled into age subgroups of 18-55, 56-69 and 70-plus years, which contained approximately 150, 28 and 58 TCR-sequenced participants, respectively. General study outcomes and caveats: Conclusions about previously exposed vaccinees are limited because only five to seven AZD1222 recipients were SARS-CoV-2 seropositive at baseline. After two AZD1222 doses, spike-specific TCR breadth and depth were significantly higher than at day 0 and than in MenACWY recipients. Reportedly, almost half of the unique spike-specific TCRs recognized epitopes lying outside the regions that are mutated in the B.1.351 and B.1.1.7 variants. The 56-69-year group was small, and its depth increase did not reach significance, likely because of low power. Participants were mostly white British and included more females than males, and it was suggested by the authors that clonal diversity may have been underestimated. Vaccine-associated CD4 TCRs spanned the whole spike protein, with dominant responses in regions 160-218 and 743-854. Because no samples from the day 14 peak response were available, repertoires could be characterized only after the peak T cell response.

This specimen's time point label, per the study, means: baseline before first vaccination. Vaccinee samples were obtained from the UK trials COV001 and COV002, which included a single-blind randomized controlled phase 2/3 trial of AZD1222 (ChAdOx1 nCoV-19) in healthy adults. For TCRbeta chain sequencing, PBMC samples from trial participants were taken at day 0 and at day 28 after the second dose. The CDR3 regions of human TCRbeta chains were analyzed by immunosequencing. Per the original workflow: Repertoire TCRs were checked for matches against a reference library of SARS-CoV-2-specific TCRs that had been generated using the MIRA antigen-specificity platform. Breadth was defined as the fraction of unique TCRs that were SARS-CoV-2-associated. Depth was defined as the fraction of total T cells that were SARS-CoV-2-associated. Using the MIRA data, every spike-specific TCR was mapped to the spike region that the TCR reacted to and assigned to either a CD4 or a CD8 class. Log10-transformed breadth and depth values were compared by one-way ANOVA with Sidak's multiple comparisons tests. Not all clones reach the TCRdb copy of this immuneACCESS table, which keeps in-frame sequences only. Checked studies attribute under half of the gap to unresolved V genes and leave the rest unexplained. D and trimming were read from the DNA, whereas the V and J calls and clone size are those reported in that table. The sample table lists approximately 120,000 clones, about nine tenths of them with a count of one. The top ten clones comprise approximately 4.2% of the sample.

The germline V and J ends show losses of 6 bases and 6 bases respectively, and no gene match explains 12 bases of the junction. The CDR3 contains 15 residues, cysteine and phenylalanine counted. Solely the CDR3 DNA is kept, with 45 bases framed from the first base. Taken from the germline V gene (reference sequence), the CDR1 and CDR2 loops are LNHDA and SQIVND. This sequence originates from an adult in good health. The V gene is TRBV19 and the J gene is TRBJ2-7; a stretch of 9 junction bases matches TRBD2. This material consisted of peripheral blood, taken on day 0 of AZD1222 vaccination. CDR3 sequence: CASRGLAASSSEQYF. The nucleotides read TGTGCCAGTAGGGGACTAGCCGCCTCGTCTAGCGAGCAGTACTTC.